Given below is one T cell receptor beta chain in context. As yet, its antigen is unknown. This specimen comes from a study of cytomegalovirus exposure and HLA in healthy donors. Study-wide context: Assignment to the Caucasian-associated ancestry cluster applied to approximately 80% of the approximately 420 genotyped donors.

Germline V lookup: CDR1 SNHLY, CDR2 FYNNEI. Losses at the gene ends were 7 bases for V and 6 bases for J; bases not matched to a gene: 10. The CDR3 is made up of 16 amino acids. Study outcomes and limitations: A highly shared variant cluster was judged a likely technical artifact. Through in vitro validation, three CMV-associated chains were shown to be specific for CMV antigens. HLA allele associations emerged for fewer than 20,000 TCR beta sequences in a later analysis, at 0.05 false discovery rate.

PCR amplification relied on 60 Vbeta primers (plus 13 Jbeta primers). The data were produced by immunoSEQ multiplex PCR, yet TCRdb's version contains in-frame clones alone and is incomplete. The sample holds fewer than 95,000 clones, 63% seen once. This chain links TRBV2 with TRBJ1-3; 12 bases fit TRBD1. The clonotype comes from a woman in her 30s in good health and CMV-seronegative. The specimen was PBMCs. CDR3 loop: CASMLGTGGIENTIYF. As DNA, the CDR3 is TGTGCCAGCATGCTGGGGACAGGGGGCATCGAAAACACCATATATTTT.